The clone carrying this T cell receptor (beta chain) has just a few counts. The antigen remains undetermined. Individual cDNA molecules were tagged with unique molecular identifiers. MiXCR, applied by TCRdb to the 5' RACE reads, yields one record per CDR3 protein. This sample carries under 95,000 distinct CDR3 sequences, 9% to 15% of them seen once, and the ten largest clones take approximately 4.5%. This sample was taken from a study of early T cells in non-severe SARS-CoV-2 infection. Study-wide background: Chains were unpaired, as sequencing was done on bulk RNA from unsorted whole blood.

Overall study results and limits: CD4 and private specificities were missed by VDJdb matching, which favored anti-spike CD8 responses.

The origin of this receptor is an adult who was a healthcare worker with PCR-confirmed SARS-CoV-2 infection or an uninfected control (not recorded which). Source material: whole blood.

As DNA, the CDR3 is TGTGCCAGCAGTTACGGACTAGCGAGCGAGCAGTACTTC. This encodes CASSYGLASEQYF. V usage is TRBV6-5 and J usage is TRBJ2-7; TRBD2 aligns across 9 bases. The CDR3 runs to 13 residues. After removal of 2 bases from V and 6 bases from J, the junction contained 2 bases not matched to a gene. Germline CDR1 reads MNHEY; CDR2 reads SVGAGI.